The rows below give T cell receptor beta chains drawn from one sample of a study of T cells in Graves' hyperthyroidism and ophthalmopathy. One entry per CDR3 protein results from TCRdb running MiXCR on the multiplex PCR reads. The sample comprises about 500,000 distinct CDR3 sequences, roughly 17% of which are singletons, and roughly 18% rests with the top ten. The sample taken for sequencing was blood. The receptor source for this set is a woman between 18 and 30 years old with Graves' ophthalmopathy. The CDR3 runs from the conserved cysteine through the conserved F or W. D genes are given only for firm matches. Clone size is not always given. Where it is, it says once, few, many or a class for expanded clones.

>TRBD2|many|TRBV29-1|TRBJ2-7
TGCAGCGTTGCGCCGGGACTAGCCTGGAGCGAGCAGTACTTC
CSVAPGLAWSEQYF
>TRBD2|few|TRBV27|TRBJ2-1
TGTGCTAGCCGAGGCGGGGGGGCTACTGAGCAGTTCTTC
CASRGGGATEQFF
>.|.|TRBV6-1|TRBJ1-6
TGTGCCAGCGGTGAATTTGGTTCACCCCTCCACTTT
CASGEFGSPLHF
>.|few|TRBV27|TRBJ1-6
TGTGCCAGCAGAACGGACGCAGGGTATGCTGCTAATTCACCCCTCCACTTT
CASRTDAGYAANSPLHF
>.|many|TRBV28|TRBJ2-3
TGTGCCAGCAGTTTAAGGGGGACTACCGCAGATACGCAGTATTTT
CASSLRGTTADTQYF
>TRBD2|many|TRBV28|TRBJ2-7
TGTGCCAGCAGTCCTTGGTGGCTAGCGGGAGTATACGAGCAGTACTTC
CASSPWWLAGVYEQYF
>.|few|TRBV4-2|TRBJ2-7
TGTGCCAGCAGCCAAGAAATCAGCGCCGCCTACGAGCAGTACTTC
CASSQEISAAYEQYF
>.|many|TRBV28|TRBJ2-1
TGTGCCAGCAGTTTTGAGGGGGACAATGAGCAGTTCTTC
CASSFEGDNEQFF
>.|few|TRBV6-5|TRBJ2-2
TGTGCCAGCAGTTACTCGGGACGGTCGAACACCGGGGAGCTGTTTTTT
CASSYSGRSNTGELFF
>.|.|TRBV5-8|TRBJ2-3
TGTGCCAGCAGCTTGTTCAATCCTTGGGAGTATTTT
CASSLFNPWEYF
>.|many|TRBV2|TRBJ1-1
TGTGCCAGCAGTGGGGTGGTTGTGAACACTGAAGCTTTCTTT
CASSGVVVNTEAFF
>.|few|TRBV29-1|TRBJ1-2
TGCAGCGTTGGGGAGAAATTCTATGGAGCTAACTATGGCTACACCTTC
CSVGEKFYGANYGYTF
>.|many|TRBV7-2|TRBJ2-1
TGTGCCAGCAGCCCAGAGGGATACTCCTACAATGAGCAGTTCTTC
CASSPEGYSYNEQFF
>.|.|TRBV24-1|TRBJ2-5
TGTGCCACCAGTGACCCTGGCAGGGGTCCACAAGAGACCCAGTACTTC
CATSDPGRGPQETQYF
>.|many|TRBV6-1|TRBJ1-2
TGTGCCAGCAGTGAAAAGGGGACCTCGTGGGGCTACACCTTC
CASSEKGTSWGYTF
>.|many|TRBV6-1|TRBJ1-1
TGTGCCAGCAGTCGGAGGGGCACTGAAGCTTTCTTT
CASSRRGTEAFF
>.|few|TRBV6-1|TRBJ2-7
TGTGCCAGCGTTTCATCCTCCTACGAGCAGTACTTC
CASVSSSYEQYF
>.|.|TRBV7-2|TRBJ2-7
TGTGCCAGCACCTCCACAGTTTACTACGAGCAGTACTTC
CASTSTVYYEQYF
>.|few|TRBV15|TRBJ1-2
TGTGCCACCAGCAGCCAACAGGGCGGGGCTGGTGGCTACACCTTC
CATSSQQGGAGGYTF
>.|many|TRBV11-2|TRBJ1-2
TGTGCCAGCAGCTTAGAGGGAGGGAACGGGTATGGCTACACCTTC
CASSLEGGNGYGYTF
>.|many|TRBV28|TRBJ1-1
TGTGCCAGCAGTTTAGAAGCCTCCGGGATAGAAGCTTTCTTT
CASSLEASGIEAFF
>TRBD2|many|TRBV20-1|TRBJ2-2
TGCAGTGCTAGAGATGCGGGAGTCGACACCGGGGAGCTGTTTTTT
CSARDAGVDTGELFF
>.|few|TRBV4-2|TRBJ1-3
TGTGCCAGCAGCCAAGATCAGGGAGGAAACACCATATATTTT
CASSQDQGGNTIYF